This TCR beta chain was retrieved from a study of spatial heterogeneity in lung cancer. For the study at large: Consistent detection of more beta-chain than alpha-chain sequences was observed. An average of more than ten raw reads was observed per unique TCR and UMI combination.

From the 5' RACE reads, TCRdb called clonotypes with MiXCR, one entry per CDR3 protein. The table records roughly 70,000 distinct CDR3 sequences, approximately 9% of them present only once. Stated time point: blood at routine non-recurrence follow-up after resection. With V trimmed by 5 bases and J by 4 bases, 2 bases remained unmatched. The CDR3 spans 15 residues. CDR1 and CDR2 from the germline V gene are SGHNT and YENEEA. The chain employs TRBV11-3 and TRBJ2-3, with 14 bases lining up with TRBD2. This clonotype was sampled from a female donor with early-stage non-small cell lung cancer. Sequencing was performed on PBMCs, taken at follow-up. In DNA, the CDR3 is TGTGCCAGCAGCCGGACTAGCGGGAGGCCAGATACGCAGTATTTT. This gives the protein CASSRTSGRPDTQYF.